This TCR beta chain was obtained from a study of T cells after somatic rescue of genetic block. Clones were read by immunoSEQ multiplex PCR, and TCRdb kept only the in-frame ones, dropping some. The data hold 100,000 to 120,000 clones, with about 93% observed a single time. This TCR came from a woman younger than 35. The source material was peripheral blood mononuclear cells (PBMCs).

The CDR3 here is CASSQGDLLQETQYF. The DNA of the CDR3 is TGTGCCAGCAGCCAAGGTGACCTACTCCAAGAGACCCAGTACTTC. The J gene is TRBJ2-5, the V gene TRBV14; no firm D call. The CDR3 has 15 residues. V gave up 1 base and J gave up 1 base, with 10 bases separating them. Germline CDR1 and CDR2: SGHDN and FVKESK.